This is a list of T cell receptor beta chains from one sample in a study of blood T cell repertoires in COVID-19. Generated by immunoSEQ multiplex PCR, the TCRdb table keeps only in-frame clones and is missing some. Here the sample spans about 44,000 clones, about nine tenths being singletons. The sequencing input was peripheral blood. The receptors derive from a man aged 70 or older with active COVID-19. The CDR3 runs from the conserved cysteine through the conserved F or W.

v_call cdr3_aa
TRBV12-3/TRBV12-4 CASIRQEINEQFF
TRBV7-2 CASSLVPGVGRNIQYF
TRBV5-8 CASSLGGQATDTQYF
TRBV6-5 CASRPPGPGGEQYF
TRBV27 CASSSLAGGTYTGELFF
TRBV4-1 CASSQGGSKETQYF
TRBV11-2 CASSLARTRGYEQYF
TRBV6-6 CASSYESGWDQPQHF
TRBV6-5 CASSLETGVTDTQYF
TRBV11-2 CASSLGGAVTYEQYF
TRBV19 CASSIGAGEGQPQHF
TRBV4-1 CASSQERAFYEQYF
TRBV4-3 CASSQTPWGPGTGSDVNEQFF
TRBV27 CASSLLGTKQFF
TRBV9 CASSPTSYTDTQYF
TRBV10-3 CAISDRGNQPQHF
TRBV2 CASRVGTESFTLHF
TRBV7-3 CASSLGLLAGGPDTQYF
TRBV5-1 CASSPSSGGSYNEQFF
TRBV16 CASSQFPDTNPNYGYTF
TRBV7-9 CASSPKTGGVHEQYF
TRBV7-2 CASSLIGGAGNSPLHF
TRBV6-2/TRBV6-3 CASSYSGGDAQETQYF
TRBV27 CASSLRGPLAGYNEQFF
TRBV10-2 CASSDLEQGSGELFF
TRBV18 CASSKTSGGTETQYF
TRBV19 CASSIRTITGELFF
TRBV12-3/TRBV12-4 CASSLRQTYEQYF
TRBV19 CASSTSMGGASYNEQFF
TRBV3-1/TRBV3-2 CASSQIRGGIEAQKTQYF
TRBV5-8 CASSLVGQESNQPQHF
TRBV28 CASSLLTAGAKNIQYF
TRBV30 CAWNPRQKDGGDRGTYEQYF
TRBV15 CATSRDGGAREKLFF
TRBV23-1 CASSQDQVKNIQYF
TRBV4-3 CASSQDRGSGAQHF
TRBV18 CASSPEGAGNNEQFF
TRBV5-1 CASSFREGTKNIQYF
TRBV9 CASSVADITNYGYTF
TRBV7-2 CASAEGGARNSPLHF
TRBV7-2 CASSLGGTEKNIQYF
TRBV7-8 CASSPGRTYEQYF
TRBV6-2/TRBV6-3 CASSLLSTGNEAFF
TRBV2 CASSVYNYNEQFF
TRBV7-2 CASSPQRYEQYF
TRBV9 CASSVEGGSGQETQYF
TRBV14 CASSQVSEQYF
TRBV10-1 CASNGGQGNEQFF
TRBV6-5 CASSYSGRGNSPLHF
TRBV6-2/TRBV6-3 CASSKLRTGSSYNEQFF
TRBV7-8 CASSLGREYEQYF
TRBV21-1 CASSTTGLIEVVYGYTF
TRBV28 CVAQGTLYEQYF
TRBV27 CASSFRQVITYEQYF